The 25 T cell receptor beta chains listed next were all sequenced from one sample in a study of regulatory T cells in long-lasting Graves disease. The time point denotes: newly diagnosed GD, antithyroid drugs for less than 3 months. PBMCs were the source of the RNA used for TCR sequencing. iRepertoire HTBI primers and Arm-PCR of CDR3 regions built TCR beta libraries. TCRdb re-analysed the multiplex PCR reads in MiXCR, keeping a single row per CDR3 protein. The data hold about 500,000 distinct CDR3 sequences, with approximately 12% observed a single time. The same sample was also used in a study of T cells in Graves' hyperthyroidism and ophthalmopathy.

Source: peripheral blood mononuclear cells (PBMCs), taken at new diagnosis, from a patient treated with antithyroid drugs. The receptor source for this set is a woman in her twenties or thirties with Graves disease.

This clonotype has a count of ten or more. The chain links TRBV7-9 to TRBJ2-7; D gene ambiguous. Between the trimmed V and J ends, which lost 1 base and 0 bases, there was a span of 10 bases. Germline loops: CDR1 SEHNR, CDR2 FQNEAQ (reference sequence). The length of the CDR3 is 15 residues. The CDR3 here is CASSLGSGRSYEQYF. Here the CDR3 DNA reads TGTGCCAGCAGCTTAGGTAGTGGGCGCTCCTACGAGCAGTACTTC.

This clonotype was detected many times. DNA of the CDR3: TGTGCCAGCAGCTTATTCCTAGCGGGGAGCAATGAGCAGTTCTTC. It translates to CASSLFLAGSNEQFF. The chain has TRBV7-3 and TRBJ2-1, with 9 bases fitting TRBD2. The CDR3 consists of 15 residues. V gave up 2 bases and J gave up 6 bases; unmatched junction bases: 5. Germline values: CDR1 SGHTA, CDR2 FQGTGA.

This clonotype has ten or more counts. The chain combines TRBV18 with TRBJ1-4; no clear D gene. CDR3 length: 18 amino acids. Per the germline V gene, CDR1 is KGHSH and CDR2 is LQKENI. Between the trimmed V and J ends, which lost 2 bases and 5 bases, there was a span of 21 bases. CDR3 nucleotide sequence: TGTGCCAGCTCACCATATAAGGGAGCAGAGCCGGCGAATGAAAAACTGTTTTTT. Encoded protein: CASSPYKGAEPANEKLFF. Together with reference TRBV18 and TRBJ1-4, the CDR3 gives the full variable domain: NAGVMQNPRHLVRRRGQEARLRCSPMKGHSHVYWYRQLPEEGLKFMVYLQKENIIDESGMPKERFSAEFPKEGPSILRIQQVVRGDSAAYFCASSPYKGAEPANEKLFFGSGTQLSVL.

V and J are TRBV4-1 and TRBJ1-2, with D maybe TRBD1 (5 bases). Germline V gives CDR1 MGHRA, CDR2 YSYEKL. This CDR3 spans 14 amino acids. Trimming removed 6 bases from V and 8 bases from J, with 19 bases in between. The CDR3 reads CASSQTGRKKGYTF. CDR3 DNA sequence: TGCGCCAGCAGTCAAACGGGACGTAAAAAGGGCTACACCTTC.

This clonotype has a handful of counts. The chain is built from TRBV12-5 and TRBJ2-1; TRBD2 aligns across 10 bases. Germline V gives CDR1 LGHNT, CDR2 FRNRAP. This CDR3 region has 23 residues. After removal of 1 base from V and 1 base from J, the junction contained 22 bases not matched to a gene. CDR3 sequence (DNA): TGTGCTAGTGGTTTGGCGGACAAAGCGGGAGGGTACGGGGGGCAAGTTTCCTACAATGAGCAGTTCTTC. Its protein is CASGLADKAGGYGGQVSYNEQFF.

At least ten counts were recorded for this clonotype. The gene calls are TRBV18 and TRBJ2-7; either TRBD1 or TRBD2 may fit D (5 bases each). Germline lookup yields CDR1 KGHSH and CDR2 LQKENI. The length of the CDR3 is 14 residues. V lost 4 bases and J lost 4, with 14 bases in between. CDR3 coding DNA: TGTGCCAGCTCACGACCGGGACCCCCTTACGAGCAGTACTTC. This sequence encodes CASSRPGPPYEQYF.

Comments on this clonotype: One end of the junction is discordant with germline, which a read error may explain. The chain is built from TRBV7-2 and TRBJ1-1; the match to TRBD1 covers 10 bases. The CDR3 sequence is 17 residues long. Germline-derived CDR1 and CDR2 are SGHTA and FQGNSA. Here the CDR3 reads CASSPTGTGVPNTEASF. CDR3 coding DNA: TGTGCCAGCAGCCCTACCGGGACAGGGGTCCCGAACACTGAAGCTTCCTTT. Together with reference TRBV7-2 and TRBJ1-1, the CDR3 gives the full variable domain: GAGVSQSPSNKVTEKGKDVELRCDPISGHTALYWYRQSLGQGLEFLIYFQGNSAPDKSGLPSDRFSAERTGGSVSTLTIQRTQQEDSAVYLCASSPTGTGVPNTEASFGQGTRLTVV.

At least ten counts were recorded for this clonotype. The chain employs TRBV20-1 and TRBJ2-5, with D possibly being TRBD2 (6 bases). V lost 3 bases, J lost 5 bases, and 13 bases lay in between. There are 13 residues in the CDR3. The germline CDR1 and CDR2 sequences are DFQATT and SNEGSKA (reference sequence). DNA for the CDR3: TGCAGTGCTAGGAGGGACTCCGGGGAGACCCAGTACTTC. Its protein product is CSARRDSGETQYF.

Concerning this clonotype: A much larger clonotype is one base distant, so this may be a read error. The chain joins TRBV7-2 to TRBJ1-5; D remains unclear. CDR3 size: 15 residues. Per germline, CDR1 SGHTA and CDR2 FQGNSA. The CDR3 sequence is CASSTLYSVNQPQPF. CDR3 DNA sequence: TGTGCCAGCAGCACACTATACAGTGTCAATCAGCCCCAGCCTTTT.

This clonotype has only a few counts. The chain has TRBV19 and TRBJ1-5; a weak D match, TRBD1 (5 bases). CDR1 and CDR2 from the germline V gene are LNHDA and SQIVND (reference sequence). V gave up 3 bases and J gave up 0 bases, with 9 bases separating them. The CDR3 sequence is 15 residues long. The CDR3 sequence is CASSIFRVSNQPQHF. In DNA form, the CDR3 reads TGTGCCAGTAGTATTTTCAGGGTTAGCAATCAGCCCCAGCATTTT.

This clonotype was recorded many times. The chain recombines TRBV12-3 or TRBV12-4 with TRBJ2-6; D not resolved. V was shortened by 6 bases and J by 10 bases, with 16 bases between the two germline ends. The CDR3 runs to 14 residues. The CDR3 here is CASSLEAGPNVLTF. The CDR3 DNA reads TGTGCCAGCAGCCTTGAGGCAGGCCCTAACGTCCTGACTTTC.

This clonotype was observed a handful of times. The chain links TRBV5-1 to TRBJ1-1, with D maybe TRBD1 (6 bases). CDR3 size: 17 residues. Deletions cut 4 bases from V and 4 bases from J, with 23 bases between. Germline V gene sequence: CDR1 SGHRS, CDR2 YFSETQ. The CDR3 sequence is CASSRLQPGARSTEAFF. DNA of the CDR3: TGCGCCAGCAGCCGTTTACAACCAGGGGCAAGGAGCACTGAAGCTTTCTTT.

This clonotype was counted a single time. Its ends do not fully match the called genes, so a read error is possible. The chain employs TRBV11-2 and TRBJ1-1; D not certain. Germline CDR1 is SGHAT and CDR2 is FQNNGV. The CDR3 covers 15 residues. CDR3 nucleotides: TGCGCCAGCAGCCCCTGGACGGCGATGAACACTGAAGCTTTCTTT. Amino acid sequence: CASSPWTAMNTEAFF.

This clonotype was observed a handful of times. The chain recombines TRBV7-2 with TRBJ2-1; 8 bases align to TRBD1. V shed 0 bases and J 7 bases; nucleotides not matched to a gene: 5. CDR1 and CDR2 from the germline V gene are SGHTA and FQGNSA. CDR3 length equals 15 residues. CDR3 protein: CASSLALDRANEQFF. DNA for the CDR3: TGTGCCAGCAGCTTAGCTCTGGACAGGGCTAATGAGCAGTTCTTC.

This clonotype was seen ten or more times. V and J are TRBV27 and TRBJ2-1; 8 positions agree with TRBD2. The CDR3 is 14 residues long. Germline lookup yields CDR1 MNHEY and CDR2 SMNVEV (reference sequence). Losses at the gene ends were 6 bases for V and 3 bases for J; bases not matched to a gene: 4. The CDR3 nucleotides are TGTGCCAGCAGCCCGGGACTAGGCTACAATGAGCAGTTCTTC. Translating it yields CASSPGLGYNEQFF.

This clonotype showed up many times. The chain uses TRBV29-1 and TRBJ2-7, with D perhaps TRBD1 (7 bases). CDR3 size: 13 residues. V shed 4 bases and J shed 2 bases, with 12 bases lying between them. From germline, CDR1 is SQVTM and CDR2 ANQGSEA. This chain's CDR3 is CSVVSGGTYEQYF. CDR3 bases: TGCAGCGTTGTGTCAGGGGGGACCTACGAGCAGTACTTC.

There are a few counts of this clonotype. V usage is TRBV7-9 and J usage is TRBJ2-3; 7 nucleotides align to TRBD2. V lost 5 bases, J lost 1 base, and 6 bases stayed unmatched. The CDR3 has 15 residues. Germline-derived CDR1 and CDR2 are SEHNR and FQNEAQ (reference sequence). The CDR3: CASSQPSGGTDTQYF. The CDR3 DNA reads TGTGCCAGCAGCCAACCTAGCGGCGGCACAGATACGCAGTATTTT.

This clonotype was seen at least ten times. The chain combines TRBV6-2 or TRBV6-3 with TRBJ2-2; D not certain. The CDR3 loop spans 14 amino acids. Per germline, CDR1 MNHEY and CDR2 SVGEGT. Deletions cut 7 bases from V and 5 bases from J, with 14 bases between. The CDR3 here is CASNRDGGTGELFF. The CDR3 DNA reads as TGTGCCAGCAACCGAGACGGTGGAACCGGGGAGCTGTTTTTT.

The chain has TRBV20-1 and TRBJ2-1, with TRBD1 matching over 8 bases. The CDR3 totals 19 residues. In germline, CDR1 is DFQATT, CDR2 SNEGSKA (reference sequence). Germline trimming cut 0 bases from V and 1 base from J; bases unmatched to any gene: 14. The CDR3 region is CSARDRDRIWDLSYNEQFF. CDR3 bases: TGCAGTGCTAGAGACCGGGACAGGATCTGGGATTTGTCCTACAATGAGCAGTTCTTC.

This clonotype was recorded many times. The genes are TRBV7-2 and TRBJ1-1, with D uncertain. The CDR3 covers 14 residues. V was shortened by 2 bases and J by 1 base, with 8 bases between the two germline ends. Germline V lookup: CDR1 SGHTA, CDR2 FQGNSA. The CDR3 DNA is TGTGCCAGCAGCTTATCGCCTCAGAACACTGAAGCTTTCTTT. Translating gives CASSLSPQNTEAFF.

This clonotype has a count of ten or more. CDR3 region: CASSESSDSPTVEQYF. In DNA form, the CDR3 reads TGCGCCAGCAGTGAGTCCTCGGACAGTCCGACGGTCGAGCAGTACTTC. J is TRBJ2-7 and V is TRBV10-1; D may be TRBD1 (6 bases). Between the trimmed V and J ends, which lost 0 bases and 6 bases, there was a span of 18 bases. The CDR3 is 16 amino acids. The germline CDR1 and CDR2 sequences are WNHNN and SYGVQD (reference sequence).

The rearrangement uses TRBV7-9 and TRBJ1-4; D is possibly TRBD1 (6 bases). CDR3 length: 14 residues. Germline loops: CDR1 SEHNR, CDR2 FQNEAQ (reference sequence). Trimming stripped 7 bases from V and 1 base from J, with 10 bases between. CDR3 amino acids: CASTLTGTNEKLFF. CDR3 nucleotide sequence: TGTGCCAGCACCCTGACAGGAACTAATGAAAAACTGTTTTTT.

The table lists this clonotype with a few counts. CDR3 sequence (DNA): TGTGCCAGCAGCAAATCCCCTCTGGCGGACTCCTACAATGAGCAGTTCTTC. Translated, it gives CASSKSPLADSYNEQFF. The V gene is TRBV6-1, the J gene TRBJ2-1; D gene ambiguous. The CDR3 is 17 residues long. Trimming shortened V by 6 bases and J by 0 bases, and 18 bases separated the two germline ends. In germline, CDR1 is MNHNS, CDR2 SASEGT.

This clonotype was observed a handful of times. V and J are TRBV4-1 and TRBJ1-5, with TRBD1 as a possible D gene (6 bases). Germline lookup yields CDR1 MGHRA and CDR2 YSYEKL. V lost 3 bases to trimming and J lost 6 bases, with 15 bases between them. This CDR3 comprises 15 residues. The CDR3 spells CASSQAPGHSQPQHF. Written as DNA, the CDR3 is TGCGCCAGCAGCCAGGCTCCGGGACATTCTCAGCCCCAGCATTTT.

The J gene is TRBJ2-2, the V gene TRBV20-1, with 7 nucleotides matching TRBD2. Germline trimming cut 3 bases from V and 2 bases from J; bases unmatched to any gene: 6. The V gene's germline CDR1 is DFQATT and CDR2 SNEGSKA (reference sequence). The length of the CDR3 is 15 residues. The CDR3 coding sequence is TGCAGTGCTAGTATTGCTAGCGGCAACACCGGGGAGCTGTTTTTT. Its translation: CSASIASGNTGELFF.